This is a list of T cell receptor beta chains from one sample in a study of T cell repertoires in cytomegalovirus infection. Antigen specificity for these receptors is unknown. Each CDR3 protein is one row after TCRdb ran MiXCR on the reads. This table holds about 920,000 distinct CDR3 sequences, roughly 30% found once. Source: cultured CD8+ T cells from PBMCs, taken from culture after CMV antigen stimulation. These receptors all stem from a human donor in good health (CMV status not recorded). Some clones in this sample may be carry-over from other donors' samples. The CDR3 runs from the conserved cysteine through the conserved F or W. The D gene is left open where the match is weak. Part of the rows lack a size; the others show once, few, many or a class for expanded clones.

D gene	clone size	V gene	J gene	CDR3 length	CDR3 protein	CDR3 DNA
TRBD1	many	TRBV7-2	TRBJ1-2	18	CASSLVSLGQGVSYGYTF	TGTGCCAGCAGCTTAGTGTCTCTTGGGCAGGGGGTTAGCTATGGCTACACCTTC
TRBD2	many	TRBV7-2	TRBJ2-2	17	CASYPSSGGTYTGELFF	TGTGCCAGCTACCCTTCTAGCGGGGGGACCTACACCGGGGAGCTGTTTTTT
NA	many	TRBV4-1	TRBJ2-1	15	CASSRGLTSYNEQFF	TGCGCCAGCAGCCGAGGACTCACCTCCTACAATGAGCAGTTCTTC
NA	few	TRBV7-6	TRBJ2-7	12	CASSLLAREQYF	TGTGCCAGCAGCTTATTGGCTCGCGAGCAGTACTTC
NA	NA	TRBV7-6	TRBJ1-1	12	CASSSGQTEAFF	TGTGCCAGCAGCTCCGGACAGACTGAAGCTTTCTTT
NA	many	TRBV2	TRBJ1-1	10	CASRDHGAFF	TGTGCCAGCAGGGACCACGGAGCTTTCTTT
NA	NA	TRBV7-6	TRBJ2-7	14	CASSPTGSLYEQYF	TGTGCCAGCAGCCCGACCGGGAGCTTATACGAGCAGTACTTC
NA	NA	TRBV28	TRBJ2-5	15	CASSLRGSSQETQYF	TGTGCCAGCAGCCTGCGGGGATCAAGCCAAGAGACCCAGTACTTC
NA	NA	TRBV6-5	TRBJ2-5	14	CASSYGLPGETQYF	TGTGCCAGCAGTTACGGGCTCCCCGGGGAGACCCAGTACTTC
NA	NA	TRBV4-3	TRBJ2-1	15	CASSQGPGYGNEQFF	TGCGCCAGCAGCCAAGGCCCGGGGTATGGCAATGAGCAGTTCTTC
NA	few	TRBV7-9	TRBJ1-5	15	CASSAGTDSNQPQHF	TGTGCCAGCAGCGCCGGGACGGATAGCAATCAGCCCCAGCATTTT
NA	NA	TRBV27	TRBJ1-2	14	CASSSSLGGYGYTF	TGTGCCAGCAGTTCGTCCCTAGGGGGCTATGGCTACACCTTC
NA	few	TRBV6-5	TRBJ1-2	16	CASSQGGGRAYYGYTF	TGTGCCAGCAGTCAAGGGGGAGGGAGGGCTTACTATGGCTACACCTTC
TRBD1	NA	TRBV11-3	TRBJ1-5	15	CASSSGTGDIQPQHF	TGTGCCAGCAGCTCCGGGACAGGAGATATTCAGCCCCAGCATTTT
NA	many	TRBV7-6	TRBJ2-1	14	CASSLASGGNEQFF	TGTGCCAGCAGCTTAGCGTCTGGTGGCAATGAGCAGTTCTTC
NA	many	TRBV7-8	TRBJ2-2	13	CASTRDNTGELFF	TGTGCCAGCACCAGAGATAACACCGGGGAGCTGTTTTTT
NA	once	TRBV10-3	TRBJ2-2	17	CAISDPYQPENTGELFF	TGTGCCATCAGTGATCCCTACCAACCAGAGAACACCGGGGAGCTGTTTTTT
TRBD1	many	TRBV7-2	TRBJ2-2	15	CASSQGTGDTGELFF	TGTGCCAGCAGCCAGGGGACAGGGGACACCGGGGAGCTGTTTTTT
NA	many	TRBV7-2	TRBJ2-1	17	CASSLPSVGAPTDEQFF	TGTGCCAGCAGCCTTCCTAGCGTTGGGGCCCCAACGGATGAGCAGTTCTTC
TRBD1	NA	TRBV6-1	TRBJ2-7	14	CASRTGTGSYEQYF	TGTGCCAGCAGAACCGGGACAGGCTCCTACGAGCAGTACTTC
NA	NA	TRBV6-4	TRBJ1-1	13	CASSGVVGTEAFF	TGTGCCAGCAGTGGGGTGGTCGGGACTGAAGCTTTCTTT
TRBD2	few	TRBV4-1	TRBJ2-1	17	CANSPATSLGSYNEQFF	TGCGCCAACAGCCCAGCGACTAGCCTCGGCTCCTACAATGAGCAGTTCTTC
NA	few	TRBV7-9	TRBJ2-7	12	CAWVGRSYEQYF	TGTGCTTGGGTAGGCCGTTCCTACGAGCAGTACTTC